What follows are 9 T cell receptor beta chains derived from one specimen sequenced in a study of CD8 T cells in ankylosing spondylitis. TCRdb recomputed calls from the 5' RACE reads with MiXCR, one row per CDR3 protein. The table lists under 250,000 distinct CDR3 sequences, under 35% of them singletons. The sequencing input was blood, either unsorted or a sorted T cell fraction (not recorded which). The receptors stem from a male donor with ankylosing spondylitis or in good health (not recorded which).

V usage is TRBV6-5 and J usage is TRBJ2-2; D is ambiguous. Germline CDR1 is MNHEY and CDR2 is SVGAGI. V gave up 4 bases and J gave up 0 bases, with 9 bases separating them. This CDR3 region has 15 residues. Written as DNA, the CDR3 is TGTGCCAGCAGTTTAGACACCCCGAACACCGGGGAGCTGTTTTTT. Its protein product is CASSLDTPNTGELFF.

The chain links TRBV7-9 to TRBJ2-3, with a possible D match to TRBD2 (7 bases). CDR1 SEHNR and CDR2 FQNEAQ come from the germline V gene (reference sequence). The ends were cut back, 5 bases at V and 5 bases at J, with 20 bases in the middle. The CDR3 is made up of 16 amino acids. DNA for the CDR3: TGTGCCAGCAGCGTTACGGGGGGCCCCGCTGGAGATACGCAGTATTTT. It yields the protein CASSVTGGPAGDTQYF.

V usage is TRBV12-3 or TRBV12-4 and J usage is TRBJ1-1; the D gene is possibly TRBD1 (5 bases). Trimming pared 2 bases from V and 4 bases from J, leaving 14 bases between. This CDR3 spans 15 amino acids. The CDR3 loop is CASSLRGRRGTEAFF. The CDR3 nucleotides read TGTGCCAGCAGTTTACGAGGCCGAAGGGGCACTGAAGCTTTCTTT.

This chain joins TRBV20-1 and TRBJ1-1; tentative D call: TRBD1 (5 bases). Trimming shortened V by 3 bases and J by 4 bases, and 12 bases separated the two germline ends. The CDR3 spans 13 residues. Germline V gene lookup returns CDR1 DFQATT and CDR2 SNEGSKA (reference sequence). CDR3 sequence: CSASPGLRTEAFF. DNA of the CDR3: TGCAGTGCTAGCCCAGGGCTACGCACTGAAGCTTTCTTT.

The V and J genes are TRBV20-1 and TRBJ2-1; no clear D. This CDR3 has 13 residues. CDR1 DFQATT and CDR2 SNEGSKA come from the germline V gene (reference sequence). Trimming removed 2 bases at V and 7 bases at J, with 12 bases between. The CDR3 spells CSARSDRGNEQFF. DNA for the CDR3: TGCAGTGCTAGATCGGACCGAGGAAATGAGCAGTTCTTC.

The table lists this clonotype with a few counts. The chain links TRBV20-1 to TRBJ1-6, with 7 bases fitting TRBD1. Looked up from germline, CDR1 is DFQATT and CDR2 is SNEGSKA (reference sequence). V lost 5 bases to trimming and J lost 7 bases; unmatched junction nucleotides: 5. This CDR3 is 13 amino acids long. CDR3 sequence: CSAQGETNSPLHF. As DNA, the CDR3 is TGCAGTGCTCAGGGGGAGACCAATTCACCCCTCCACTTT.

This clonotype showed up just a few times. V and J are TRBV20-1 and TRBJ1-5; 7 bases align to TRBD1. J gave up 0 bases and V 3 bases, and 5 bases lay outside the gene matches. Per the germline V gene, CDR1 is DFQATT and CDR2 is SNEGSKA (reference sequence). The CDR3 runs 15 residues. CDR3 nucleotide sequence: TGCAGTGCTAGGACAGGGACACATAGCAATCAGCCCCAGCATTTT. Protein product: CSARTGTHSNQPQHF.

The chain joins TRBV4-1 to TRBJ1-5, with D possibly TRBD1 on 6 matching bases. The V gene's germline CDR1 is MGHRA and CDR2 YSYEKL. CDR3 size: 15 residues. V gave up 1 base and J gave up 5 bases, with 12 bases separating them. DNA of the CDR3: TGCGCCAGCAGCCAAGGTGGCCAGGGGTATCAGCCCCAGCATTTT. Encoded protein: CASSQGGQGYQPQHF.

This clonotype was recorded a few times. The chain uses TRBV6-1 and TRBJ1-4, with TRBD1 matching over 7 bases. The CDR3 has 15 residues. V was pared by 6 bases and J by 5 bases, with 9 bases of the junction left unmatched. The germline V gene has CDR1 MNHNS and CDR2 SASEGT. Here the CDR3 DNA reads TGTGCCAGCAGCCGATCGAGACAGGGAAATGAAAAACTGTTTTTT. It encodes CASSRSRQGNEKLFF.